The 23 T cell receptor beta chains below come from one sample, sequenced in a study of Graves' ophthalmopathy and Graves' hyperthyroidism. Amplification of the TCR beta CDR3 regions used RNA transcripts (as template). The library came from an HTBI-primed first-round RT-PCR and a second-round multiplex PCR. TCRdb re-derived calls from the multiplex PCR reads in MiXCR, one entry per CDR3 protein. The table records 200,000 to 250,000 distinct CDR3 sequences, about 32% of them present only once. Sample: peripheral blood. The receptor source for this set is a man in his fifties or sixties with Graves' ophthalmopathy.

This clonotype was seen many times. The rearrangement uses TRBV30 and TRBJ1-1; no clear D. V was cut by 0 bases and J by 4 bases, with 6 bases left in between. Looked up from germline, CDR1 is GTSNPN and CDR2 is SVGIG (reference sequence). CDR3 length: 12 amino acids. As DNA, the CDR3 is TGTGCCTGGAGTGTGTCGGGCACTGAAGCTTTCTTT. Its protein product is CAWSVSGTEAFF.

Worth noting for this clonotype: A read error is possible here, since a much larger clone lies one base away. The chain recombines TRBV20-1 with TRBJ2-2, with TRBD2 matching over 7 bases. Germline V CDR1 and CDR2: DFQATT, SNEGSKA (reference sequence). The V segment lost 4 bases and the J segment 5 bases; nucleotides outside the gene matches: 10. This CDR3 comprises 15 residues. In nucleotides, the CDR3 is TGCAGTGCTAAGCTTCTAGCGGTAGAAACCGGGGAGCTGTTTTTT. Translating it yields CSAKLLAVETGELFF.

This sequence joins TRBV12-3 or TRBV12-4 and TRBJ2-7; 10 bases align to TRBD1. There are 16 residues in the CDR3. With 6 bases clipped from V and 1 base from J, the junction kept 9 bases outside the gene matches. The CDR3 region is CASSPRVGQGSYEQYF. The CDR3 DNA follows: TGTGCCAGCAGCCCCAGAGTGGGACAGGGGTCCTACGAGCAGTACTTC.

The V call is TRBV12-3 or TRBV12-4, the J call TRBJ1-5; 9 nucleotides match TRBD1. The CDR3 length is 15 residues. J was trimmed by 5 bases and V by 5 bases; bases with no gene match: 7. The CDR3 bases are TGTGCCAGCAGTCCTCCGGGACAGGGCTATCAGCCCCAGCATTTT. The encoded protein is CASSPPGQGYQPQHF.

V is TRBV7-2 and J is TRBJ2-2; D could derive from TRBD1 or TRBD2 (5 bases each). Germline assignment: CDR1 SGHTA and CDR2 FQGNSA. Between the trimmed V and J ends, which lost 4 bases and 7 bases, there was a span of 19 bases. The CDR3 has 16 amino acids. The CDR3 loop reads CASSSSGTERGGELFF. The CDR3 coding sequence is TGTGCCAGCAGCTCCTCCGGGACCGAGAGGGGCGGGGAGCTGTTTTTT.

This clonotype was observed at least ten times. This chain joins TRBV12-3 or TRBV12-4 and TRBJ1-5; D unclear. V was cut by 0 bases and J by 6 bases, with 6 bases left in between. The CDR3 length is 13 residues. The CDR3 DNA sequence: TGTGCCAGCAGTTTAGCGCTACTTCAGCCCCAGCATTTT. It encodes CASSLALLQPQHF.

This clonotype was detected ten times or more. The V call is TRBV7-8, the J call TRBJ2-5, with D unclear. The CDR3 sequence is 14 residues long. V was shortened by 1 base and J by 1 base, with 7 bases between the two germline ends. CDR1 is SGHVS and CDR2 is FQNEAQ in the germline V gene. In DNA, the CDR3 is TGTGCCAGCAGCTTAGATAGCACCCAAGAGACCCAGTACTTC. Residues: CASSLDSTQETQYF.

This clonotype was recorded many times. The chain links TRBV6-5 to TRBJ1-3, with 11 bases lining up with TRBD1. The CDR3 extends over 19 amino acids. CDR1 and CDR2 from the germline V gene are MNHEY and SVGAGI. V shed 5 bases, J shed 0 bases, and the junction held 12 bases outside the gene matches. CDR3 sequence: CASSTRTGGYTSSGNTIYF. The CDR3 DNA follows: TGTGCCAGCAGTACCCGGACAGGGGGCTACACGAGCTCTGGAAACACCATATATTTT.

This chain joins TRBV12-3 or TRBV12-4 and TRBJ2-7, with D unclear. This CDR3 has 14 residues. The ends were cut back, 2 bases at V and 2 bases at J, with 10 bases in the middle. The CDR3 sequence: CASSLSPNTYEQYF. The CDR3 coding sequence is TGTGCCAGCAGTTTATCTCCCAACACCTACGAGCAGTACTTC.

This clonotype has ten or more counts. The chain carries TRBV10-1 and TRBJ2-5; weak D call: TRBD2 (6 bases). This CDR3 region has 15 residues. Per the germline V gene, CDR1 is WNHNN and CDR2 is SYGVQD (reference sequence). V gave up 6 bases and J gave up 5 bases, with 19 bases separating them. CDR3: CASSPGDRGRETQYF. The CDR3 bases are TGCGCCAGCAGCCCGGGAGATAGGGGAAGGGAGACCCAGTACTTC.

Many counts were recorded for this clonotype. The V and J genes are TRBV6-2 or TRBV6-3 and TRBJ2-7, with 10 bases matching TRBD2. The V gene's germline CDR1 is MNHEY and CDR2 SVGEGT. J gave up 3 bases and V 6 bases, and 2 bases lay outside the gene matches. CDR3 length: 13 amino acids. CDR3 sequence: CASSWTSGYEQYF. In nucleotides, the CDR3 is TGTGCCAGCAGCTGGACTAGCGGCTACGAGCAGTACTTC.

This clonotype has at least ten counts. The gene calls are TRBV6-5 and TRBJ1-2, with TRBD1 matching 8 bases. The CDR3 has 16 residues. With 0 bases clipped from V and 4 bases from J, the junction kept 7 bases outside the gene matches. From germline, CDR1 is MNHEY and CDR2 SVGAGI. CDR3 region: CASSYSRQGLPYGYTF. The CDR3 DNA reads TGTGCCAGCAGTTACTCGCGACAGGGGTTACCCTATGGCTACACCTTC.

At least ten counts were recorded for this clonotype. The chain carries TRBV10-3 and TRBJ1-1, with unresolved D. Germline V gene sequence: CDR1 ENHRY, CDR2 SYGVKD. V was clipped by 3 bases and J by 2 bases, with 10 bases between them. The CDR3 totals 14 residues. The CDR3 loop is CAISDWETNTEAFF. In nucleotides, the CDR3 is TGTGCCATCAGTGATTGGGAGACCAACACTGAAGCTTTCTTT.

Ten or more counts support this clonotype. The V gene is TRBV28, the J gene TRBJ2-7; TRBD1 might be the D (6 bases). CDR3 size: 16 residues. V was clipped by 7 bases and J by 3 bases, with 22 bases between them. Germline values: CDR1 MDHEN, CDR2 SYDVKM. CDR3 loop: CASNPYTSPGVYEQYF. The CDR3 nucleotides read TGTGCCAGCAACCCATACACCTCACCAGGGGTCTACGAGCAGTACTTC.

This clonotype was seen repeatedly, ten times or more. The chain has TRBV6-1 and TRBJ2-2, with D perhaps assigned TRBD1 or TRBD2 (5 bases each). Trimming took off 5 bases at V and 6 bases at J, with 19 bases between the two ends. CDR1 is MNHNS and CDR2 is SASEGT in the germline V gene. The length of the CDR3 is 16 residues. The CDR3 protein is CASSRASRVFSGELFF. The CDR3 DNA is TGTGCCAGCAGTAGAGCTAGCAGGGTTTTCTCCGGGGAGCTGTTTTTT.

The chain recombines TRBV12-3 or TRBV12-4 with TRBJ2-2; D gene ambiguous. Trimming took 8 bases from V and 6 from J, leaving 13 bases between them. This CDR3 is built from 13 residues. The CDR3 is CASAGPTAGELFF. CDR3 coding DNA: TGTGCCAGCGCAGGCCCTACCGCCGGGGAGCTGTTTTTT.

The CDR3 spells CASSLVERDEAFF. DNA for the CDR3: TGTGCCAGCAGCTTAGTAGAGCGGGATGAAGCTTTCTTT. This chain links TRBV7-8 with TRBJ1-1; D is uncertain. The ends were cut back, 1 base at V and 7 bases at J, with 10 bases in the middle. In germline, CDR1 is SGHVS, CDR2 FQNEAQ. The CDR3 is 13 amino acids.

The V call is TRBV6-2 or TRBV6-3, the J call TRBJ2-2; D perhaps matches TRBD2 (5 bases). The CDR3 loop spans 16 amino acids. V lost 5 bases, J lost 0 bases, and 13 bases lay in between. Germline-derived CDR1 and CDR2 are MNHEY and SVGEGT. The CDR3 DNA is TGTGCCAGCAGTCCCCCCCTAGCTGCGAACACCGGGGAGCTGTTTTTT. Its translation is CASSPPLAANTGELFF.

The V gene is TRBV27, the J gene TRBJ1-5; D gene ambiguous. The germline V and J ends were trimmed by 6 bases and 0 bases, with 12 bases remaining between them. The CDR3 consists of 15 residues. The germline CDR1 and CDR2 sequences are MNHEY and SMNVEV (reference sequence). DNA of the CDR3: TGTGCCAGCAGCTTGGCCGGCAATAGCAATCAGCCCCAGCATTTT. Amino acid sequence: CASSLAGNSNQPQHF.

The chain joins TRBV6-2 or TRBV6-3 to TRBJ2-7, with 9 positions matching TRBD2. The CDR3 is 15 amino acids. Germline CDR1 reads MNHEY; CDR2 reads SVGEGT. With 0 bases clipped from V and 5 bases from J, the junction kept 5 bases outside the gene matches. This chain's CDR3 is CASSYSRREGHEQYF. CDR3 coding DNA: TGTGCCAGCAGTTACTCAAGGCGGGAGGGCCACGAGCAGTACTTC.

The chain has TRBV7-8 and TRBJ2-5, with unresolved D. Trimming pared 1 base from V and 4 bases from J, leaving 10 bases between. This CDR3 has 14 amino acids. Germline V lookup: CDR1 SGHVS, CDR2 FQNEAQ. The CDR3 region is CASSLVAWGETQYF. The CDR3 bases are TGTGCCAGCAGCTTAGTCGCGTGGGGAGAGACCCAGTACTTC.

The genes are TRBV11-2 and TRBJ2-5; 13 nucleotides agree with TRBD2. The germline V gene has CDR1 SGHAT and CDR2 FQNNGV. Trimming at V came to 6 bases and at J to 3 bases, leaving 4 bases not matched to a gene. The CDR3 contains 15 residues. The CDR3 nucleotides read TGTGCCAGCAGTTCGGGACTAGCGGGGAAAGAGACCCAGTACTTC. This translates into CASSSGLAGKETQYF.

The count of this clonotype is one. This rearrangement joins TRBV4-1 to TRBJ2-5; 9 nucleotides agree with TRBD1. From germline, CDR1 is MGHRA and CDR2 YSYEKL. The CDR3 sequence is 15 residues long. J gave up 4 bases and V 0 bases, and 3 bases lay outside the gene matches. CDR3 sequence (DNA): TGCGCCAGCAGCCAAGAAGGACAGGGGTCAGAGACCCAGTACTTC. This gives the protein CASSQEGQGSETQYF.